This T cell receptor (beta chain) was retrieved from a study of T-cell reconstitution after alpha-beta-depleted transplantation in children. The TCRbeta library incorporated unique molecular identifiers. Using its own MiXCR run on the PCR reads, TCRdb lists one record per CDR3 protein. The sample contains some 70,000 distinct CDR3 sequences, roughly 6.6% of which appear only once. This CDR3 region has 13 residues. Trimming took 3 bases from V and 0 from J, leaving 5 bases between them. This clonotype occurred many times. Specimen: PBMCs from the stem cell graft donor, collected from the stem cell graft. The origin of this receptor is a human donor who donated a stem cell graft to a child with acute lymphoblastic leukemia. This sequence joins TRBV12-3 or TRBV12-4 and TRBJ1-1; TRBD1 might be the D (5 bases). The CDR3 nucleotides are TGTGCCAGCAGTTTGACAGTGAACACTGAAGCTTTCTTT. Translating it yields CASSLTVNTEAFF.